This passage covers 26 T cell receptor beta chains from one sample sequenced in a study of technical replicates of blood from several donors. Sequencing was performed with immunoSEQ multiplex PCR; in TCRdb, only in-frame clones are kept and a portion is missing. The sample holds around 50,000 clones, 90% to 95% seen once. Sequenced material: PBMCs. The receptors were sampled from a human donor in good health. Some clones in this sample may be carry-over from other donors' samples.

This clone occurred once. The chain is built from TRBV2 and TRBJ2-1; D is undetermined. There are 13 residues in the CDR3. Trimming cost V 4 bases and J 6 bases, with 10 bases left between them. Germline lookup yields CDR1 SNHLY and CDR2 FYNNEI. The CDR3 spells CASSVEVINEQFF. CDR3 sequence (DNA): TGTGCCAGCAGTGTCGAGGTGATCAATGAGCAGTTCTTC.

This chain joins TRBV11-2 and TRBJ2-1; the D gene is possibly TRBD2 (6 bases). V was cut by 5 bases and J by 10 bases, with 18 bases left in between. The CDR3 has 14 amino acids. Germline V gene lookup returns CDR1 SGHAT and CDR2 FQNNGV. The DNA for the CDR3 is TGTGCCAGCAGCCCAGGGACTGCGAGGTTGGAGCAGTTCTTC. It encodes CASSPGTARLEQFF.

This clone was recorded once. The rearrangement uses TRBV5-1 and TRBJ1-4; no reliable D call. Germline V gene data show CDR1 as SGHRS and CDR2 as YFSETQ. The CDR3 runs 15 residues. V gave up 1 base and J gave up 0 bases, with 7 bases separating them. The CDR3 loop is CASSLFSPTNEKLFF. As DNA, the CDR3 is TGCGCCAGCAGCTTGTTCAGTCCAACTAATGAAAAACTGTTTTTT.

This chain links TRBV6-1 with TRBJ1-2; the D is unclear. The CDR3 is 13 residues long. Germline V gives CDR1 MNHNS, CDR2 SASEGT. Trimming took off 2 bases at V and 0 bases at J, with 4 bases between the two ends. CDR3 sequence reads: CASSETANYGYTF. DNA for the CDR3: TGTGCCAGCAGTGAAACAGCTAACTATGGCTACACCTTC.

The chain employs TRBV11-1 and TRBJ2-4, with D perhaps TRBD2 (5 bases). The V gene lost 5 bases and the J gene lost 7 bases, with 18 bases spanning the gap. The CDR3 totals 15 residues. Germline V gene sequence: CDR1 SGHAT, CDR2 FQDESV (reference sequence). The CDR3 here is CASSRKTPPGNIQYF. In DNA, the CDR3 is TGTGCCAGCAGCCGAAAGACTCCCCCGGGGAACATTCAGTACTTC.

The V call is TRBV6-1, the J call TRBJ1-2; a possible D gene is TRBD1 (5 bases). V was shortened by 1 base and J by 2 bases, with 11 bases between the two germline ends. The CDR3 totals 15 residues. Germline CDR1 MNHNS, CDR2 SASEGT. The CDR3 loop reads CASSEVDSENYGYTF. In DNA form, the CDR3 reads TGTGCCAGCAGTGAAGTCGACAGCGAAAACTATGGCTACACCTTC.

The genes are TRBV6-5 and TRBJ2-5, with TRBD1 matching over 9 bases. With 6 bases clipped from V and 5 bases from J, the junction kept 10 bases outside the gene matches. Looked up from germline, CDR1 is MNHEY and CDR2 is SVGAGI. CDR3 size: 15 residues. In DNA, the CDR3 is TGTGCCAGCAGACCCCAAACAGGGGGCAGGGAGACCCAGTACTTC. This gives the protein CASRPQTGGRETQYF.

This chain links TRBV19 with TRBJ1-5; 7 bases are shared with TRBD1. Germline CDR1 LNHDA, CDR2 SQIVND (reference sequence). The ends lost 6 bases at V and 0 bases at J; junction bases unmatched: 5. This CDR3 contains 15 residues. DNA of the CDR3: TGTGCCAGTAGAAGCGGACAGGTTAGCAATCAGCCCCAGCATTTT. Amino acids: CASRSGQVSNQPQHF.

This clone occurred once. The chain combines TRBV5-1 with TRBJ2-3, with D possibly matching TRBD2 (5 bases). CDR3 length: 15 amino acids. Germline loops: CDR1 SGHRS, CDR2 YFSETQ. The V gene lost 2 bases and the J gene lost 0 bases, with 10 bases spanning the gap. The CDR3 DNA reads as TGCGCCAGCAGCTTAAACGGGGTGAGCACAGATACGCAGTATTTT. Its protein is CASSLNGVSTDTQYF. Combining the CDR3 with reference TRBV5-1 and TRBJ2-3 gives the whole variable domain KAGVTQTPRYLIKTRGQQVTLSCSPISGHRSVSWYQQTPGQGLQFLFEYFSETQRNKGNFPGRFSGRQFSNSRSEMNVSTLELGDSALYLCASSLNGVSTDTQYFGPGTRLTVL.

This sequence joins TRBV5-1 and TRBJ2-3; D may be TRBD2 (6 bases). The germline V gene has CDR1 SGHRS and CDR2 YFSETQ. Trimming took 1 base from V and 6 from J, leaving 12 bases between them. This CDR3 has 14 residues. The CDR3 DNA reads as TGCGCCAGCAGCTTGTTACGGGAGATGGATACGCAGTATTTT. Amino acid sequence: CASSLLREMDTQYF.

The chain employs TRBV2 and TRBJ2-5; 7 nucleotides agree with TRBD1. Germline V gene data show CDR1 as SNHLY and CDR2 as FYNNEI. The CDR3 extends over 13 amino acids. V gave up 11 bases and J gave up 5 bases; unmatched junction bases: 11. CDR3 DNA: TGTGCCTGTGAGAGGGGGCGCCGGGAGACCCAGTACTTC. It yields the protein CACERGRRETQYF.

The chain couples TRBV25-1 to TRBJ1-2; 9 bases are shared with TRBD1. After removal of 7 bases from V and 4 bases from J, the junction contained 10 bases not matched to a gene. This CDR3 is 15 amino acids long. The germline CDR1 and CDR2 sequences are MGHDK and SYGVNS. CDR3 sequence: CASTPPGQGGYGYTF. In nucleotides, the CDR3 is TGTGCCAGCACCCCACCGGGACAGGGAGGCTATGGCTACACCTTC.

V and J are TRBV4-2 and TRBJ1-1; no definite D call. The germline V gene encodes CDR1 LGHNA and CDR2 YNFKEQ. This CDR3 region has 16 residues. The V end lost 2 bases, the J end lost 4 bases, and 17 bases lay between the germline ends. In DNA, the CDR3 is TGTGCCAGCAGCCAATTTGAGCGAACCGGGTCCACTGAAGCTTTCTTT. Its protein product is CASSQFERTGSTEAFF.

The gene calls are TRBV30 and TRBJ1-5; 7 nucleotides match TRBD1. The ends lost 2 bases at V and 11 bases at J; junction bases unmatched: 3. The CDR3 covers 11 residues. Per germline, CDR1 GTSNPN and CDR2 SVGIG (reference sequence). The CDR3 DNA is TGTGCCTGGAGTACCGGGACAGCCCAGCATTTT. Translation: CAWSTGTAQHF.

V and J are TRBV6-6 and TRBJ1-1; 7 nucleotides match TRBD1. The germline CDR1 and CDR2 sequences are MNHNY and SVGAGI (reference sequence). The trim removed 2 bases at V and 11 bases at J, leaving 11 bases unmatched. This CDR3 spans 14 amino acids. The DNA for the CDR3 is TGTGCCAGCAGTTACGAACTGGGACAGACGGGGGCTTTCTTT. This encodes CASSYELGQTGAFF.

CDR3 region: CASTGRTRLDTQYF. The CDR3 DNA is TGTGCCAGCACGGGCCGAACTAGGTTAGATACGCAGTATTTT. The chain uses TRBV6-1 and TRBJ2-3; TRBD2 is a possible D gene (5 bases). Germline CDR1 and CDR2: MNHNS and SASEGT. The CDR3 sequence is 14 residues long. Trimming shortened V by 7 bases and J by 5 bases, and 16 bases separated the two germline ends.

The rearrangement joins TRBV11-1 to TRBJ2-1, with 10 bases lining up with TRBD2. CDR3 length equals 18 residues. Germline V gene sequence: CDR1 SGHAT, CDR2 FQDESV (reference sequence). Germline trimming cut 5 bases from V and 0 bases from J; bases unmatched to any gene: 10. In DNA, the CDR3 is TGTGCCAGCAGCCAATTCGGGGCTAGCGGGAGCTCCTACAATGAGCAGTTCTTC. It translates to CASSQFGASGSSYNEQFF.

The gene calls are TRBV9 and TRBJ2-1; D is possibly TRBD2 (6 bases). V lost 0 bases and J 0 bases, leaving 16 bases between the germline ends. The CDR3 has 18 amino acids. Germline assignment: CDR1 SGDLS and CDR2 YYNGEE. CDR3 bases: TGTGCCAGCAGCGTAGGTCGATTGGACGGGAGCTCCTACAATGAGCAGTTCTTC. As protein: CASSVGRLDGSSYNEQFF.

The V call is TRBV2, the J call TRBJ2-5; 10 nucleotides align to TRBD2. V was pared by 7 bases and J by 0 bases, with 5 bases of the junction left unmatched. Germline V gives CDR1 SNHLY, CDR2 FYNNEI. The length of the CDR3 is 15 residues. CDR3 nucleotide sequence: TGTGCCAGCAAACTAGCGGGGCGTAACCAAGAGACCCAGTACTTC. Encoded protein: CASKLAGRNQETQYF.

The chain carries TRBV7-9 and TRBJ2-7, with D perhaps TRBD1 (6 bases). Trimming stripped 5 bases from V and 0 bases from J, with 17 bases between. Germline CDR1 SEHNR, CDR2 FQNEAQ (reference sequence). The CDR3 covers 16 residues. CDR3 amino acids: CASSTLGAWASYEQYF. The CDR3 DNA reads TGTGCCAGCAGCACCCTGGGGGCCTGGGCCTCCTACGAGCAGTACTTC.

For the CDR3, the DNA is TGCAGCGTTGAGGGCTGGGAGCAAGAGACCCAGTACTTC. It translates to CSVEGWEQETQYF. V is TRBV29-1 and J is TRBJ2-5, with D maybe TRBD2 (5 bases). V was shortened by 3 bases and J by 2 bases, with 10 bases between the two germline ends. This CDR3 region has 13 residues. Germline V gives CDR1 SQVTM, CDR2 ANQGSEA.

The chain recombines TRBV7-3 with TRBJ2-3; D is perhaps TRBD2 (5 bases). V shed 2 bases and J shed 1 base, with 7 bases lying between them. This CDR3 spans 14 amino acids. Germline CDR1 reads SGHTA; CDR2 reads FQGTGA. The DNA of the CDR3 is TGTGCCAGCAGCTTATACGGGGGCACAGATACGCAGTATTTT. This sequence encodes CASSLYGGTDTQYF.

This clone was detected once. The rearrangement joins TRBV7-3 to TRBJ2-1, with 8 bases aligning to TRBD2. This CDR3 has 13 amino acids. The trim removed 4 bases at V and 7 bases at J, leaving 3 bases unmatched. Germline values: CDR1 SGHTA, CDR2 FQGTGA. The CDR3 DNA is TGTGCCAGCAGCTCAGCTAGCGGGAATGAGCAGTTCTTC. This encodes CASSSASGNEQFF.

CDR3 in DNA: TGTGCCAGCAGCTCGAATCAGCCCCAGCATTTT. This translates into CASSSNQPQHF. This chain links TRBV5-8 with TRBJ1-5; no reliable D call. This CDR3 comprises 11 residues. Germline V lookup: CDR1 SGHTS, CDR2 YDEGEE. The ends were cut back, 3 bases at V and 4 bases at J, with 2 bases in the middle.

The table lists this clone with a few counts. The rearrangement joins TRBV7-9 to TRBJ1-2; D is ambiguous. Germline CDR1 reads SEHNR; CDR2 reads FQNEAQ (reference sequence). The CDR3 is 15 amino acids. The V end lost 1 base, the J end lost 0 bases, and 9 bases lay between the germline ends. In DNA, the CDR3 is TGTGCCAGCAGCTTAGGAGGGCTAGCTAACTATGGCTACACCTTC. Its protein product is CASSLGGLANYGYTF.

The chain employs TRBV7-9 and TRBJ2-3; 9 bases are shared with TRBD2. This CDR3 is 14 amino acids long. J was trimmed by 4 bases and V by 5 bases; bases with no gene match: 4. The V gene's germline CDR1 is SEHNR and CDR2 FQNEAQ (reference sequence). CDR3 DNA sequence: TGTGCCAGCAGCCCTAGCGGGAATCCAGATACGCAGTATTTT. Translating it yields CASSPSGNPDTQYF. The full variable domain, its missing parts supplied by reference TRBV7-9 and TRBJ2-3, is DTGVSQNPRHKITKRGQNVTFRCDPISEHNRLYWYRQTLGQGPEFLTYFQNEAQLEKSRLLSDRFSAERPKGSFSTLEIQRTEQGDSAMYLCASSPSGNPDTQYFGPGTRLTVL.